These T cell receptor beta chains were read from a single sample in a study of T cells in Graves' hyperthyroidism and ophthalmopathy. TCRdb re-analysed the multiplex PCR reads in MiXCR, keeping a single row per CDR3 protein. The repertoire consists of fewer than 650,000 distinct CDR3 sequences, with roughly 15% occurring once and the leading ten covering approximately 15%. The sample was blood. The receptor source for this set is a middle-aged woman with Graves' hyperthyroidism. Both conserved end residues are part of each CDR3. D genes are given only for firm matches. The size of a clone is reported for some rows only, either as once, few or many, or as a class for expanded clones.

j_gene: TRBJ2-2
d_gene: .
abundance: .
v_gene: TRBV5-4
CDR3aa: CASSLGGISTGELFF
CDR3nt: TGTGCCAGCAGCTTAGGCGGGATTAGTACCGGGGAGCTGTTTTTT

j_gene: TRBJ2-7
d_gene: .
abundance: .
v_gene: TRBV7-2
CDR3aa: CASSPRAGSSYEQYF
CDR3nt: TGTGCCAGCAGCCCGAGAGCCGGCAGCTCCTACGAGCAGTACTTC

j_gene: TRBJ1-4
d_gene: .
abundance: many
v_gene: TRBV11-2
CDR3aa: CASSQGTSPTNEKLFF
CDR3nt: TGTGCCAGCAGCCAAGGGACCAGCCCAACTAATGAAAAACTGTTTTTT

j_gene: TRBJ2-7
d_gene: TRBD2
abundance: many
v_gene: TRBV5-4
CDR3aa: CASSSESGRAYEQYF
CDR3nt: TGTGCCAGCAGCTCGGAAAGCGGGAGGGCCTACGAGCAGTACTTC

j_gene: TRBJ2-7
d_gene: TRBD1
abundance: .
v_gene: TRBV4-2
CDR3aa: CASSQGDRVYEQYF
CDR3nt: TGTGCCAGCAGCCAAGGGGACAGGGTTTACGAGCAGTACTTC

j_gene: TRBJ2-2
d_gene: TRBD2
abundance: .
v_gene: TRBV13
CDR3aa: CASSVGAGADGGELFF
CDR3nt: TGTGCCAGCAGCGTAGGAGCGGGAGCGGACGGCGGGGAGCTGTTTTTT

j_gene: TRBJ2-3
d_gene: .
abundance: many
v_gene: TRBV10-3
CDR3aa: CAISGLVGTDTQYF
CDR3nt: TGTGCCATCAGTGGACTAGTTGGCACAGATACGCAGTATTTT

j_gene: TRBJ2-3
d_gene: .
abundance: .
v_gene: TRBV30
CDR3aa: CAWSVRLASTDTQYF
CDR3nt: TGTGCCTGGAGTGTACGGCTAGCGAGCACAGATACGCAGTATTTT

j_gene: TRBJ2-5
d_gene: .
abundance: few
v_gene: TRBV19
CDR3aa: CASSRGQGGETQYF
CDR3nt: TGTGCCTCCTCCAGGGGGCAGGGGGGGGAGACCCAGTACTTC

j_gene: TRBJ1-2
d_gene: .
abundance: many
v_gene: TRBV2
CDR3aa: CASSEQTGLNYGYTF
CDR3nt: TGTGCCAGCAGTGAACAAACAGGGCTAAACTATGGCTACACCTTC

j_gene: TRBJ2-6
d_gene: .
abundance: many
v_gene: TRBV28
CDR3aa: CASSLWEVGAELADPRANVLTF
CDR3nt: TGTGCCAGCAGTTTGTGGGAGGTAGGAGCGGAGCTGGCCGATCCGAGGGCCAACGTCCTGACTTTC

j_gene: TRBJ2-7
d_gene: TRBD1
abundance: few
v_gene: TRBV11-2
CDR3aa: CASSLAGDTGAYEQYF
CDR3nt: TGTGCCAGCAGCTTAGCTGGGGACACAGGGGCCTACGAGCAGTACTTC

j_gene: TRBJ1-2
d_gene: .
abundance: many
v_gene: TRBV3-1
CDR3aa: CASSQEWSYGYTF
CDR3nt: TGTGCCAGCAGCCAAGAATGGAGCTATGGCTACACCTTC

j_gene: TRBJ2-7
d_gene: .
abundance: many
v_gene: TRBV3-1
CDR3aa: CASSQDGSWQGNEQYF
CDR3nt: TGTGCCAGCAGCCAAGATGGGTCGTGGCAGGGGAACGAGCAGTACTTC

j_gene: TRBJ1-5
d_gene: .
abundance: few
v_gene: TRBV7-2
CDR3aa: CASSLAGVGGSQHF
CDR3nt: TGTGCCAGCAGCTTAGCGGGGGTAGGGGGGTCCCAGCATTTT

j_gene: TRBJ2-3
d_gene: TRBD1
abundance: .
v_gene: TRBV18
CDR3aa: CASSPRYRPTGADTQYF
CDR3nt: TGTGCCAGCTCACCACGATACCGACCGACAGGGGCAGATACGCAGTATTTT

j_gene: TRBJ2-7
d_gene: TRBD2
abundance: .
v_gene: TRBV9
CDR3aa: CASSEGLANYEQYF
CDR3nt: TGTGCCAGCAGCGAGGGACTAGCAAATTACGAGCAGTACTTC

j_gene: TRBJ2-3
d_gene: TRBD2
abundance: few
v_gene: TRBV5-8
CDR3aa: CASSSGLAGGRDTQYF
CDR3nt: TGTGCCAGCAGCTCCGGACTAGCGGGAGGGAGGGATACGCAGTATTTT

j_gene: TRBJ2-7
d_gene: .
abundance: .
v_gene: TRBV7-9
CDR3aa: CASSLVQSYEQYF
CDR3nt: TGTGCCAGCAGCTTAGTACAGAGCTACGAGCAGTACTTC

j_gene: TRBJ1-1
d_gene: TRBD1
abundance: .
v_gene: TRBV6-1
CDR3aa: CASSSGTGLAFF
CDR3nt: TGTGCCAGCAGCTCCGGGACAGGGCTAGCTTTCTTT

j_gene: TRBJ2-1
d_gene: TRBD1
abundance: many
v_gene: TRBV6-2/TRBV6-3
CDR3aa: CASSRSTGNEQFF
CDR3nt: TGTGCCAGCAGTAGATCGACAGGGAATGAGCAGTTCTTC

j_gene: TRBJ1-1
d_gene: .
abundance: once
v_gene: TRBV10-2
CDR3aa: CASSEKIEAFF
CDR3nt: TGCGCCAGCAGTGAGAAGATAGAAGCTTTCTTT

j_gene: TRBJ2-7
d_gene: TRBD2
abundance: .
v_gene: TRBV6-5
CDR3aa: CASSYSASGNFHYEQYF
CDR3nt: TGTGCCAGCAGTTACTCTGCTAGCGGGAACTTCCATTACGAGCAGTACTTC

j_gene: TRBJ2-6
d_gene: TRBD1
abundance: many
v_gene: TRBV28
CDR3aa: CASSLSGGISGANVLTF
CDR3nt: TGTGCCAGCAGTTTATCAGGGGGCATCTCTGGGGCCAACGTCCTGACTTTC

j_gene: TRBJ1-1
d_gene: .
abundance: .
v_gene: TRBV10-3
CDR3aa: CAISESGYTEAFF
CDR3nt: TGTGCCATCAGTGAGTCCGGTTACACTGAAGCTTTCTTT

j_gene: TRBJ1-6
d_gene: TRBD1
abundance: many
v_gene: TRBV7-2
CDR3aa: CASSLGDRANSPLHF
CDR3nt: TGTGCCAGCAGCTTAGGGGACAGGGCGAATTCACCCCTCCACTTT

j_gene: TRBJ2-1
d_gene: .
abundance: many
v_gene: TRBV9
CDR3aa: CASSVSRLPGEQFF
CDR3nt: TGTGCCAGCAGCGTAAGCCGACTCCCGGGTGAGCAGTTCTTC